These 32 T cell receptor beta chains came from one sample sequenced in a study of OX40 agonist ivuxolimab in advanced cancers. Repertoires were generated with immunoSEQ multiplex PCR, while TCRdb's copy carries only in-frame clones and drops some. The table includes some 49,000 clones, around 85% detected once. Source: CD4+ or CD8+ T cells sorted from blood, taken in a trial of the OX40 agonist ivuxolimab. The receptors shown here come from an adult with an advanced solid tumor such as melanoma, head and neck, liver or kidney cancer.

This chain connects TRBV6-5 to TRBJ2-3; 11 bases line up with TRBD1. The junction had 4 bases not matched to a gene; V was cut back by 5 bases and J by 6 bases. CDR1 is MNHEY, CDR2 SVGAGI, per germline. The CDR3 is 14 residues long. The CDR3 nucleotides read TGTGCCAGCAGTCCCCGGGACAGGGGGGATACGCAGTATTTT. Amino acid sequence: CASSPRDRGDTQYF.

This clone has just one count. The CDR3 nucleotides read TGTGCCAGCAGTCCTTGGGATGTAGGGCCGGGGGCTTTCTTT. Amino acids: CASSPWDVGPGAFF. The chain has TRBV11-2 and TRBJ1-1; D is uncertain. The CDR3 covers 14 residues. In germline, CDR1 is SGHAT, CDR2 FQNNGV. V lost 6 bases and J lost 11, with 22 bases in between.

This chain uses TRBV11-1 with TRBJ2-5, with 8 positions matching TRBD2. V was clipped by 4 bases and J by 10 bases; unmatched bases: 17. This CDR3 spans 16 amino acids. The germline gives CDR1 SGHAT, CDR2 FQDESV (reference sequence). The CDR3 nucleotides are TGTGCCAGCAGCTCAGCACGGGGGGGTCCAGCTGCGGTCCAGTACTTC. This codes for CASSSARGGPAAVQYF.

The chain employs TRBV27 and TRBJ2-1, with D uncertain. Trimming cost V 2 bases and J 3 bases, with 8 bases left between them. This CDR3 is built from 14 residues. The V gene's germline CDR1 is MNHEY and CDR2 SMNVEV (reference sequence). In DNA, the CDR3 is TGTGCCAGCAGTTTACCCCCAAACTACAATGAGCAGTTCTTC. This translates into CASSLPPNYNEQFF.

In its sample, this clone was seen once. The rearrangement links TRBV10-3 to TRBJ1-4; 9 positions agree with TRBD1. Looked up from germline, CDR1 is ENHRY and CDR2 is SYGVKD. V dropped 4 bases and J dropped 6; count of bases not matched to a gene: 12. The CDR3 totals 17 residues. The CDR3 sequence: CAISGEDRGGIDEKLFF. The CDR3 nucleotides are TGTGCCATCAGTGGAGAAGACAGGGGGGGAATTGATGAAAAACTGTTTTTT.

The chain recombines TRBV19 with TRBJ2-6; 10 bases fit TRBD1. The CDR3 loop spans 18 amino acids. The germline V gene encodes CDR1 LNHDA and CDR2 SQIVND (reference sequence). V trimming: 5 bases; J trimming: 3 bases; junction bases outside the gene matches: 10. The CDR3 here is CASSPSGTGVYGANVLTF. Written as DNA, the CDR3 is TGTGCCAGTAGTCCTTCCGGGACAGGGGTGTATGGGGCCAACGTCCTGACTTTC.

This clone is labeled as medium-sized. The chain joins TRBV4-3 to TRBJ2-7, with a weak D call TRBD1 (6 bases). Germline values: CDR1 LGHNA, CDR2 YSLEER. The CDR3 covers 13 residues. V dropped 5 bases and J dropped 5 bases, with 13 bases sitting between them. The chain's CDR3 is CASSAQGEDEQYF. CDR3 nucleotides: TGCGCCAGCAGCGCACAGGGCGAGGACGAGCAGTACTTC.

This chain joins TRBV27 and TRBJ2-7; D unclear. The germline gives CDR1 MNHEY, CDR2 SMNVEV (reference sequence). This CDR3 has 14 residues. The V gene lost 0 bases and the J gene lost 0 bases, with 6 bases spanning the gap. CDR3 sequence reads: CASSLSTISYEQYF. The CDR3 DNA reads as TGTGCCAGCAGTTTATCGACGATCTCCTACGAGCAGTACTTC.

The chain has TRBV19 and TRBJ1-6; D unclear. Per the germline V gene, CDR1 is LNHDA and CDR2 is SQIVND (reference sequence). V was shortened by 9 bases and J by 8 bases, with 23 bases between the two germline ends. CDR3 length equals 16 residues. As DNA, the CDR3 is TGTGCCAGCAAAACCGGGAATATCGGACTTCATTCACCCCTCCACTTT. It specifies CASKTGNIGLHSPLHF.

This clone was seen a single time. The chain is built from TRBV9 and TRBJ2-2, with D unresolved. CDR3 length equals 15 residues. V was clipped by 0 bases and J by 0 bases, with 6 bases between them. Germline CDR1 is SGDLS and CDR2 is YYNGEE. CDR3 bases: TGTGCCAGCAGCGTAGAGCACTCGAACACCGGGGAGCTGTTTTTT. Translating it yields CASSVEHSNTGELFF. The whole variable domain, remainder taken from reference TRBV9 and TRBJ2-2, is DSGVTQTPKHLITATGQRVTLRCSPRSGDLSVYWYQQSLDQGLQFLIQYYNGEERAKGNILERFSAQQFPDLHSELNLSSLELGDSALYFCASSVEHSNTGELFFGEGSRLTVL.

The chain has TRBV6-5 and TRBJ1-1, with D unresolved. The V end was cut by 4 bases, the J end by 5 bases, with 20 bases between. The germline V gene encodes CDR1 MNHEY and CDR2 SVGAGI. The CDR3 loop spans 16 amino acids. CDR3 amino acids: CASSSLTPTEGTEAFF. The CDR3 bases are TGTGCCAGCAGTTCCCTAACCCCGACTGAGGGAACTGAAGCTTTCTTT.

The chain carries TRBV5-1 and TRBJ2-7, with 10 positions matching TRBD1. Germline CDR1 is SGHRS and CDR2 is YFSETQ. With 4 bases clipped from V and 3 bases from J, the junction kept 10 bases outside the gene matches. CDR3 length: 16 residues. The CDR3 loop is CASSPDPGQGIYEQYF. CDR3 DNA sequence: TGCGCCAGCAGCCCGGATCCGGGACAGGGGATCTACGAGCAGTACTTC.

J is TRBJ2-1 and V is TRBV6-5; 9 nucleotides match TRBD2. The germline gives CDR1 MNHEY, CDR2 SVGAGI. V shed 0 bases and J 6 bases; nucleotides not matched to a gene: 3. The CDR3 has 15 residues. The CDR3 loop reads CASSYSSGGSNEQFF. CDR3 sequence (DNA): TGTGCCAGCAGTTACTCGAGCGGGGGGAGCAATGAGCAGTTCTTC.

This clone was seen a handful of times. The J gene is TRBJ2-7, the V gene TRBV7-8, with unresolved D. The CDR3 runs 15 residues. The ends were cut back, 1 base at V and 5 bases at J, with 15 bases in the middle. Germline assignment: CDR1 SGHVS and CDR2 FQNEAQ. CDR3 sequence reads: CASSLVSPSYDEQYF. CDR3 nucleotides: TGTGCCAGCAGCTTAGTATCGCCCTCCTACGACGAGCAGTACTTC.

V gene TRBV9 combines with J gene TRBJ2-1; TRBD1 matches 8 bases. Germline V gene sequence: CDR1 SGDLS, CDR2 YYNGEE. Trimming at V came to 4 bases and at J to 4 bases, leaving 4 bases not matched to a gene. CDR3 length: 14 residues. The CDR3 DNA is TGTGCCAGCAGCCCTGGGGACAGGTACAATGAGCAGTTCTTC. The encoded protein is CASSPGDRYNEQFF.

The gene calls are TRBV6-6 and TRBJ2-5; TRBD1 matches 7 bases. This CDR3 has 13 residues. J gave up 3 bases and V 5 bases, and 3 bases lay outside the gene matches. Germline assignment: CDR1 MNHNY and CDR2 SVGAGI (reference sequence). The CDR3 DNA reads as TGTGCCAGCAGTCCCGGGACAGAAGAGACCCAGTACTTC. Translated: CASSPGTEETQYF.

The chain joins TRBV27 to TRBJ2-7; D gene unclear. CDR1 and CDR2 from the germline V gene are MNHEY and SMNVEV (reference sequence). This CDR3 has 13 residues. Trimming cost V 8 bases and J 3 bases, with 14 bases left between them. CDR3 region: CASGHGVNYEQYF. The CDR3 region has the DNA TGTGCCAGCGGTCATGGGGTCAACTACGAGCAGTACTTC.

The V and J genes are TRBV28 and TRBJ2-5; possibly TRBD2 for D (6 bases). Trimming pared 5 bases from V and 5 bases from J, leaving 18 bases between. CDR3 size: 15 residues. Per the germline V gene, CDR1 is MDHEN and CDR2 is SYDVKM. The CDR3 is CASSGPGRAGETQYF. Written as DNA, the CDR3 is TGTGCCAGCAGTGGACCTGGCAGGGCGGGGGAGACCCAGTACTTC.

The rearrangement joins TRBV4-1 to TRBJ1-1; the match to TRBD1 covers 10 bases. The CDR3 spans 14 residues. CDR1 is MGHRA and CDR2 is YSYEKL in the germline V gene. J gave up 4 bases and V 3 bases, and 2 bases lay outside the gene matches. This chain's CDR3 is CASSQGQGTTEAFF. The CDR3 region has the DNA TGCGCCAGCAGCCAGGGACAGGGGACCACTGAAGCTTTCTTT.

The J gene is TRBJ1-2, the V gene TRBV30, with D possibly being TRBD1 (5 bases). The ends were cut back, 4 bases at V and 8 bases at J, with 17 bases in the middle. Germline V gene sequence: CDR1 GTSNPN, CDR2 SVGIG (reference sequence). The CDR3 has 13 residues. CDR3 bases: TGTGCCTGGACCTCGGGGGTTTCGGGAGGCTACACCTTC. It yields the protein CAWTSGVSGGYTF. Based on the CDR3 plus reference TRBV30 and TRBJ1-2, the full variable domain is SQTIHQWPATLVQPVGSPLSLECTVEGTSNPNLYWYRQAAGRGLQLLFYSVGIGQISSEVPQNLSASRPQDRQFILSSKKLLLSDSGFYLCAWTSGVSGGYTFGSGTRLTVV.

This sequence joins TRBV4-3 and TRBJ2-3; 8 bases line up with TRBD2. The V and J ends lost 0 bases and 2 bases, in that order; junction bases with no gene match: 4. The CDR3 covers 16 residues. Per germline, CDR1 LGHNA and CDR2 YSLEER. In nucleotides, the CDR3 is TGCGCCAGCAGCCAAGATTCCGGGGGGGCCACAGATACGCAGTATTTT. Its protein is CASSQDSGGATDTQYF.

This chain links TRBV28 with TRBJ1-3, with a tentative D call TRBD1 (6 bases). Trimming stripped 5 bases from V and 0 bases from J, with 14 bases between. This CDR3 comprises 16 residues. Germline lookup yields CDR1 MDHEN and CDR2 SYDVKM. The CDR3 DNA sequence: TGTGCCAGCAGTCGAGCTGGACAGTCCTCTGGAAACACCATATATTTT. Its translation is CASSRAGQSSGNTIYF.

The chain employs TRBV7-9 and TRBJ2-3; D possibly corresponds to TRBD1 (5 bases). The CDR3 has 15 residues. Germline V gives CDR1 SEHNR, CDR2 FQNEAQ (reference sequence). V was cut by 1 base and J by 2 bases, with 10 bases left in between. CDR3 DNA: TGTGCCAGCAGCTTAGTGACAGCGCACACAGATACGCAGTATTTT. Protein sequence: CASSLVTAHTDTQYF.

The V gene is TRBV16, the J gene TRBJ2-1; 7 bases fit TRBD2. Germline CDR1 is KGHSY and CDR2 is FQNENV. V shed 0 bases and J 6 bases; nucleotides not matched to a gene: 2. The CDR3 runs to 14 residues. CDR3 coding DNA: TGTGCCAGCAGCCAATCCCCGGGAGGCAATGAGCAGTTCTTC. It encodes CASSQSPGGNEQFF.

This chain connects TRBV29-1 to TRBJ2-3, with 7 bases matching TRBD2. Germline CDR1 and CDR2: SQVTM and ANQGSEA. J lost 1 base, V lost 3 bases, and 16 bases had no gene match. The CDR3 is 18 amino acids. DNA for the CDR3: TGCAGCGTTGACCCGCCTGCGGGGGACTTAAAGGGCACAGATACGCAGTATTTT. Amino acid sequence: CSVDPPAGDLKGTDTQYF.

The chain combines TRBV7-2 with TRBJ1-2; no definite D call. The CDR3 sequence is 16 residues long. V lost 1 base and J lost 8, with 20 bases in between. CDR1 and CDR2 from the germline V gene are SGHTA and FQGNSA. This CDR3 is CASSLGVSSIIFGYTF. The CDR3 nucleotides read TGTGCCAGCAGCTTAGGGGTTTCTTCTATAATTTTCGGCTACACCTTC.

As to this clone: The same CDR3 is also encoded by other DNA sequences in this sample. The V gene is TRBV7-9, the J gene TRBJ2-2; 14 nucleotides agree with TRBD2. The CDR3 totals 17 residues. The V segment lost 3 bases and the J segment 0 bases; nucleotides outside the gene matches: 0. Germline V gene lookup returns CDR1 SEHNR and CDR2 FQNEAQ (reference sequence). CDR3: CASSLGLAGANTGELFF. The CDR3, as DNA: TGTGCCAGCAGCTTGGGACTAGCGGGGGCGAACACCGGGGAGCTGTTTTTT.

The genes are TRBV7-6 and TRBJ2-3; 9 nucleotides align to TRBD1. Germline CDR1 is SGHVS and CDR2 is FNYEAQ. The junction had 3 bases not matched to a gene; V was cut back by 4 bases and J by 4 bases. The CDR3 is 14 amino acids. The CDR3 nucleotides read TGTGCCAGCAGCTCAACAGGGGGCGCAGATACGCAGTATTTT. This gives the protein CASSSTGGADTQYF.

This chain links TRBV28 with TRBJ2-7; 8 bases are shared with TRBD1. CDR1 is MDHEN and CDR2 is SYDVKM in the germline V gene. V lost 10 bases and J lost 2; bases outside the gene matches: 22. CDR3 length: 18 residues. CDR3 coding DNA: TGTGCCAACAGCCGGGGACAGGAGGGAGTCTTCAGGGCCTACGAGCAGTACTTC. This gives the protein CANSRGQEGVFRAYEQYF.

V usage is TRBV7-9 and J usage is TRBJ2-5; D is perhaps TRBD2 (6 bases). The germline V gene has CDR1 SEHNR and CDR2 FQNEAQ (reference sequence). V was shortened by 4 bases and J by 4 bases, with 22 bases between the two germline ends. The CDR3 contains 17 residues. CDR3 in amino acids: CASSSPLSPTSRETQYF. The DNA of the CDR3 is TGTGCCAGCAGCTCCCCCCTGTCCCCCACTAGCAGAGAGACCCAGTACTTC.

This chain connects TRBV5-6 to TRBJ2-7; D is possibly TRBD1 or TRBD2 (5 bases each). The CDR3 is made up of 14 amino acids. Per the germline V gene, CDR1 is SGHDT and CDR2 is YYEEEE. Trimming took 5 bases from V and 2 from J, leaving 14 bases between them. The CDR3 DNA sequence: TGTGCCAGCAGTGGGGGAGAGGAAACCTACGAGCAGTACGTC. Amino acid sequence: CASSGGEETYEQYV.

This clone was counted a few times. This rearrangement joins TRBV5-4 to TRBJ1-1, with D uncertain. CDR3 length: 12 residues. Germline CDR1 and CDR2: SGHNT and YYREEE (reference sequence). V lost 0 bases and J lost 3, with 3 bases in between. The CDR3 DNA sequence: TGTGCCAGCAGCTTGGGGGACACTGAAGCTTTCTTT. This translates into CASSLGDTEAFF.